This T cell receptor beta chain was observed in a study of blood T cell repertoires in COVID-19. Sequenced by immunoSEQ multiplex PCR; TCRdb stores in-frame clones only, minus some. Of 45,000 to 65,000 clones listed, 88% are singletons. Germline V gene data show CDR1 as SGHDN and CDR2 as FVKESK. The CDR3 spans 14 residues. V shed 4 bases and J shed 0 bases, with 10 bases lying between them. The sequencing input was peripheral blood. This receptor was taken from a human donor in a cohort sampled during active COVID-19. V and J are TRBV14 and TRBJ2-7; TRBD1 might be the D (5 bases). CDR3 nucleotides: TGTGCCAGCAGCCGTCCAGGGAACTCCTACGAGCAGTACTTC. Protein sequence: CASSRPGNSYEQYF.